A single sample gave rise to the 8 T cell receptor beta chains below, sequenced in a study of cytomegalovirus exposure and HLA in healthy donors. It was with 60 Vbeta and 13 Jbeta primers that the PCR ran. Method: immunoSEQ multiplex PCR; TCRdb's copy keeps in-frame clones and lacks some. The sample records about 280,000 clones, roughly 90% being singletons. Sequencing was carried out using PBMCs. The receptor source for this set is a young woman in good health and CMV-seronegative.

This clone was seen a handful of times. J is TRBJ2-5 and V is TRBV10-3; 9 positions match TRBD2. The CDR3 consists of 14 residues. The germline CDR1 and CDR2 sequences are ENHRY and SYGVKD. Trimming removed 6 bases from V and 3 bases from J; junction bases left unmatched: 5. CDR3 sequence: CAISLSGGEETQYF. DNA of the CDR3: TGTGCCATCAGCCTTAGCGGGGGAGAAGAGACCCAGTACTTC.

The CDR3 is CAISAREGNEQFF. DNA of the CDR3: TGTGCCATCAGCGCCCGTGAGGGCAATGAGCAGTTCTTC. The chain recombines TRBV10-3 with TRBJ2-1; possibly TRBD2 for D (5 bases). Germline assignment: CDR1 ENHRY and CDR2 SYGVKD. The V end lost 6 bases, the J end lost 6 bases, and 12 bases lay between the germline ends. The CDR3 spans 13 residues.

The chain's CDR3 is CASRAGLVSNEQFF. The DNA of the CDR3 is TGTGCCAGCAGAGCGGGACTAGTATCCAATGAGCAGTTCTTC. The chain uses TRBV2 and TRBJ2-1; 8 bases align to TRBD2. Trimming cost V 6 bases and J 6 bases; bases outside gene matches: 7. The CDR3 sequence is 14 residues long. Germline values: CDR1 SNHLY, CDR2 FYNNEI.

CDR3 residues: CASRSRDRGCTSSYNSPLHF. The CDR3 region has the DNA TGTGCCAGCAGATCCCGGGACAGGGGGTGTACGAGCTCCTATAATTCACCCCTCCACTTT. This chain links TRBV21-1 with TRBJ1-6; TRBD1 is taken as the D call from the table, unchecked against the DNA. TRBV21-1 is a documented pseudogene. CDR3 length: 20 amino acids.

This chain connects TRBV27 to TRBJ2-2, with TRBD2 identical over 8 bases. This CDR3 contains 15 residues. CDR1 is MNHEY, CDR2 SMNVEV, per germline (reference sequence). Unmatched junction bases numbered 5, after V lost 6 bases and J lost 2 bases. In nucleotides, the CDR3 is TGTGCCAGCAGCACGGGGGGGTCCAACACCGGGGAGCTGTTTTTT. Translated, it gives CASSTGGSNTGELFF.

This clone was detected only once. Other DNA sequences in the same sample also yield this CDR3. The V gene is TRBV7-3, the J gene TRBJ1-1; 7 bases agree with TRBD1. Trimming removed 4 bases from V and 5 bases from J; junction bases left unmatched: 7. The germline V gene encodes CDR1 SGHTA and CDR2 FQGTGA. The CDR3 is made up of 14 amino acids. For the CDR3, the DNA is TGTGCCAGCAGCTCACAGGGGTTCGGGACTGAAGCTTTCTTT. This sequence encodes CASSSQGFGTEAFF.

V gene TRBV2 combines with J gene TRBJ2-7; D is perhaps TRBD2 (7 bases). The germline gives CDR1 SNHLY, CDR2 FYNNEI. This CDR3 contains 15 residues. V gave up 4 bases and J gave up 2 bases, with 15 bases separating them. CDR3 nucleotides: TGTGCCAGCAGTGGAAGGGGGGGAGACGCCTACGAGCAGTACTTC. This gives the protein CASSGRGGDAYEQYF.

The J gene is TRBJ1-6, the V gene TRBV12-5; 8 bases align to TRBD1. Germline CDR1 and CDR2: LGHNT and FRNRAP. This CDR3 is built from 14 residues. The V segment lost 1 base and the J segment 9 bases; nucleotides outside the gene matches: 2. In nucleotides, the CDR3 is TGTGCTAGTGGTTTGGGGCAGGGGGCTTCACCCCTCCACTTT. As protein: CASGLGQGASPLHF. The full variable domain, its missing parts supplied by reference TRBV12-5 and TRBJ1-6, is DARVTQTPRHKVTEMGQEVTMRCQPILGHNTVFWYRQTMMQGLELLAYFRNRAPLDDSGMPKDRFSAEMPDATLATLKIQPSEPRDSAVYFCASGLGQGASPLHFGNGTRLTVT.